The T cell receptor (beta chain) under discussion was sequenced for a study of cytomegalovirus exposure and HLA in healthy donors. General study points: According to a later analysis, donors in an Asian-associated ancestry cluster reportedly had fewer N-insertions than the roughly 640-donor mean. At a 0.05 false discovery rate, a later analysis found around 17,000 TCR beta sequences to be associated with HLA alleles. Later on, analysis showed that most CMV-associated TCR beta chains appeared to be HLA-restricted. Within an earlier analysis, most TCR beta V segments proved productive either about 90% or about 30% of the time.

This PCR relied on a set of 60 Vbeta primers and 13 Jbeta primers. Repertoires were generated with immunoSEQ multiplex PCR, while TCRdb's copy carries only in-frame clones and drops some. The data contain around 150,000 clones, roughly 84% of them singletons. Concerning this clone: No antigen is known for it.

Trimming cost V 6 bases and J 2 bases, with 13 bases left between them. Germline lookup yields CDR1 LNHNV and CDR2 YYDKDF (reference sequence). The CDR3 extends over 15 amino acids. The receptor's source is a man aged 50 or older in good health and CMV-seropositive. The rearrangement joins TRBV15 to TRBJ2-2; D is uncertain. The sample comprised PBMCs. The CDR3 reads CATSDFRVNTGELFF. The CDR3, as DNA: TGTGCCACCAGTGATTTCCGCGTAAACACCGGGGAGCTGTTTTTT.